This TCR beta chain is from a study of shared clonotypes between healthy human individuals. Study at large: Three plates were used per donor for CD4 naive, three for CD4 memory, two for CD8 naive and one for CD8 memory.

As originally analysed: Junction-only sequences without quality scores came from ImmunoSEQ, so filtering differed. Assay used: immunoSEQ multiplex PCR; TCRdb lists only in-frame clones, some missing. V and J calls and clone size come straight from that table; D and trimming were deduced from the DNA. The table lists some 1.4 million clones, over 95% of them singletons. Study conclusions and caveats: Incompleteness in sorted-subset sequencing, despite large depth, was shown by rarefaction. Four donors had 4% to 6.5% of their naive CD4 clonotypes in common.

This CDR3 is 16 amino acids long. Looked up from germline, CDR1 is MNHNS and CDR2 is SASEGT. The ends lost 3 bases at V and 5 bases at J; junction bases unmatched: 11. Remarks on this clone: Its antigen is not identified.

Sequencing was carried out using naive CD4+ T cells sorted from blood. Subset indicated: CD45RA+ positively selected. The V call is TRBV6-1, the J call TRBJ2-7; 9 nucleotides line up with TRBD1. The origin of this receptor is a man aged 25 to 40 in good health. Here the CDR3 reads CASSDGQGFFPHEQYF. The CDR3 DNA is TGTGCCAGCAGTGACGGACAGGGGTTTTTCCCCCACGAGCAGTACTTC.